This TCR beta chain was recovered during a study of technical replicates of blood from a few donors (TCRdb year 2017). The library was made by the immunoSEQ multiplex PCR assay. Drawn from immuneACCESS, this table holds only the in-frame rearrangements with V and J called that TCRdb kept. Clones are partly lost; checked studies trace under half to an unresolved V gene and leave the rest unexplained. The sample table records under 80,000 clones; roughly 92% of these occur just once. The ten largest clones capture around 0.26% of the sample. Concerning this clone itself: Its binding antigen is unknown. Per-nucleotide qualities are absent, and no much larger clonotype sits a single base away.

The V end gives up 7 bases and the J end 2 bases, leaving 3 bases in the junction not matched to a gene. The CDR3 numbers 13 residues from cysteine through phenylalanine. Left in the record is the CDR3 DNA by itself, 39 bases read in frame from the first base. CDR1 and CDR2 (MNHEY, SVGAGI) derive from the germline V gene. The sequence came from a human donor in good health. The chain uses TRBV6-5 and TRBJ2-7; 9 nucleotides in the junction match TRBD1. Sequencing was performed on T cells isolated from PBMCs. The nucleotide sequence reads TGTGCCAGCATGAGACAGGGGGCCTACGAGCAGTACTTC. Translated, this gives CASMRQGAYEQYF.